This T cell receptor beta chain was sequenced for a study of cytomegalovirus exposure and HLA in healthy donors. The wider study: Prior work identified about 120 million unique TCR beta sequences in some 180 million T cells.

V shed 2 bases, J shed 6 bases, and the junction held 6 bases outside the gene matches. Germline V gives CDR1 SGHTA, CDR2 FQGNSA. There are 14 residues in the CDR3. Study-level points and caveats: Investigators reported 150 to 200 TCR beta chains as tied to cytomegalovirus. A previous analysis found most TCR beta V segments productive roughly 87% or roughly 30% of the time. Under in vitro conditions, a few CMV-associated chains were confirmed as specific for CMV antigens.

Use of 60 Vbeta and 13 Jbeta primers characterized the PCR. The repertoire was sequenced with immunoSEQ multiplex PCR; TCRdb's copy has only in-frame clones and lacks some. The profile covers about 160,000 clones, with about four fifths appearing a single time and 7% to 9.5% taken by the ten largest. As for this clone: Its specificity is not known.

Sequencing used PBMCs. This TCR came from a male donor in good health and CMV-seropositive. This sequence joins TRBV7-2 and TRBJ1-2; 7 positions agree with TRBD1. DNA for the CDR3: TGTGCCAGCAGCTTACGGTACAGGGGTGATGGCTACACCTTC. Its translation: CASSLRYRGDGYTF.